This T cell receptor (beta chain) originates from a study of shared clonotypes between healthy human individuals. For the study at large: For every donor, three CD4 naive, three CD4 memory, two CD8 naive and one CD8 memory plates were used.

Findings and limits, study-wide: Clonotype sharing across a few donors was observed for around 5% of naive CD4 clonotypes.

Per the germline V gene, CDR1 is MGHRA and CDR2 is YSYEKL. Trimming at V came to 2 bases and at J to 8 bases, leaving 10 bases not matched to a gene. The CDR3 spans 15 residues. With regard to this clone: Its matching antigen is unknown.

Original analysis: Filtering was not the same, since immunoSEQ gave junction-only sequences without quality scores. TCRdb's copy holds only in-frame clones and misses some; the assay was immunoSEQ multiplex PCR. The V and J calls and clone size were taken over from that table, and D and trimming were inferred from the DNA. The table has approximately 2.3 million clones, about 92% seen once. The specimen was naive CD4+ T cells from PBMCs. Subset given: CD45RA+ positively selected. This rearrangement joins TRBV4-1 to TRBJ1-2; 8 nucleotides line up with TRBD1. This sequence originates from a man in his late teens or twenties in good health. Some clones in this sample may be carry-over from other donors' samples. CDR3 protein: CASSQPRRGPNGYTF. DNA of the CDR3: TGCGCCAGCAGCCAACCCCGCAGGGGGCCAAACGGCTACACCTTC.